A single sample is the source of the 23 T cell receptor beta chains below, sequenced in a study of long-term antiretroviral therapy in people with HIV. A v3.0 immunoSEQ assay was performed at survey level. This table comes from immunoSEQ multiplex PCR, and its TCRdb copy is limited to in-frame clones, with some not included. The sample includes about 15,000 clones, 76% seen only once; the top ten take about 15%. The sample was unsorted PBMCs, taken 2.5 years before starting antiretroviral therapy. Receptor source: a woman between 45 and 60 years old with HIV.

This rearrangement joins TRBV9 to TRBJ1-1; D uncertain. Trimming left V 3 bases short and J 3 bases short, with 9 bases between. CDR3 length equals 13 residues. Per germline, CDR1 SGDLS and CDR2 YYNGEE. The CDR3 DNA is TGTGCCAGCAGCGGGACGCCGGACACTGAAGCTTTCTTT. The encoded protein is CASSGTPDTEAFF.

This sequence joins TRBV28 and TRBJ1-4, with no clear D. Between the trimmed V and J ends, which lost 5 bases and 7 bases, there was a span of 14 bases. Germline V gene data show CDR1 as MDHEN and CDR2 as SYDVKM. The CDR3 contains 14 residues. Written as DNA, the CDR3 is TGTGCCAGCAGTCCACATGGTGAAGCTGAAAAACTGTTTTTT. This sequence encodes CASSPHGEAEKLFF.

The rearrangement uses TRBV2 and TRBJ2-4; no clear D gene. CDR1 and CDR2 from the germline V gene are SNHLY and FYNNEI. Trimming took 2 bases from V and 0 from J, leaving 8 bases between them. This CDR3 is 15 amino acids long. The CDR3 bases are TGTGCCAGCAGTGAAAGGGTTATAGCCAAAAACATTCAGTACTTC. Encoded protein: CASSERVIAKNIQYF.

V usage is TRBV5-4 and J usage is TRBJ2-3, with 7 nucleotides matching TRBD1. Germline values: CDR1 SGHNT, CDR2 YYREEE (reference sequence). The CDR3 loop spans 15 amino acids. Trimming cost V 1 base and J 0 bases; bases outside gene matches: 2. The CDR3 nucleotides read TGTGCCAGCAGCTTGAAGGGGGCTAGCACAGATACGCAGTATTTT. This translates into CASSLKGASTDTQYF.

The rearrangement joins TRBV10-3 to TRBJ2-3; 8 nucleotides agree with TRBD2. Trimming cost V 8 bases and J 1 base; bases outside gene matches: 5. Germline CDR1 ENHRY, CDR2 SYGVKD. The CDR3 is 14 residues long. CDR3 loop: CAIGAGARTDTQYF. CDR3 in DNA: TGTGCCATCGGAGCGGGGGCCCGCACAGATACGCAGTATTTT.

The V and J genes are TRBV5-1 and TRBJ2-2, with unresolved D. Germline assignment: CDR1 SGHRS and CDR2 YFSETQ. With 1 base removed from V and 1 base from J, the gap between germline ends came to 11 bases. There are 16 residues in the CDR3. The CDR3, as DNA: TGCGCCAGCAGCTTGATTGTGGGCGTGAACACCGGGGAGCTGTTTTTT. Translating it yields CASSLIVGVNTGELFF.

The chain combines TRBV11-2 with TRBJ1-1; D not resolved. The V and J ends lost 1 base and 0 bases respectively, with 9 bases between them. This CDR3 comprises 15 residues. CDR1 and CDR2 from the germline V gene are SGHAT and FQNNGV. The CDR3 DNA reads as TGTGCCAGCAGCTTAGTTGGAGGATTGAACACTGAAGCTTTCTTT. Its translation is CASSLVGGLNTEAFF.

This chain links TRBV6-5 with TRBJ2-3, with 11 positions matching TRBD2. This CDR3 comprises 13 residues. Germline lookup yields CDR1 MNHEY and CDR2 SVGAGI. The V gene end was trimmed by 7 bases and the J gene end by 6 bases; junction bases not matched to a gene: 3. The CDR3 bases are TGTGCCAGCACGGCTAGCGGGGGGGATACGCAGTATTTT. It is translated as CASTASGGDTQYF.

The chain recombines TRBV27 with TRBJ2-5; 11 bases are shared with TRBD2. V shed 2 bases and J 0 bases; nucleotides not matched to a gene: 5. This CDR3 contains 17 residues. Germline loops: CDR1 MNHEY, CDR2 SMNVEV (reference sequence). The CDR3 loop is CASSLLTSGGHQETQYF. The CDR3 bases are TGTGCCAGCAGTTTACTCACTAGCGGGGGACACCAAGAGACCCAGTACTTC.

The V and J genes are TRBV19 and TRBJ1-3; D remains unclear. The CDR3 has 15 amino acids. Looked up from germline, CDR1 is LNHDA and CDR2 is SQIVND (reference sequence). Between the trimmed V and J ends, which lost 1 base and 5 bases, there was a span of 12 bases. CDR3 nucleotides: TGTGCCAGTAGTATAGGCCGCTCCGGGAGAAACACCATATATTTT. Its translation is CASSIGRSGRNTIYF.

The J gene is TRBJ1-1, the V gene TRBV30, with D uncertain. The CDR3 has 12 amino acids. Germline V gene lookup returns CDR1 GTSNPN and CDR2 SVGIG (reference sequence). With 4 bases removed from V and 5 bases from J, the gap between germline ends came to 11 bases. CDR3 loop: CAWTRLSTEAFF. The CDR3 bases are TGTGCCTGGACTCGGCTGAGTACTGAAGCTTTCTTT.

The CDR3 coding sequence is TGCGCCAGCAGCATACAGAGGAATGAAAAACTGTTTTTT. It codes for CASSIQRNEKLFF. This chain connects TRBV5-1 to TRBJ1-4; D unclear. Germline V gene sequence: CDR1 SGHRS, CDR2 YFSETQ. Trimming took off 4 bases at V and 5 bases at J, with 9 bases between the two ends. This CDR3 is 13 amino acids long.

For the CDR3, the DNA is TGTGCCAGCAGTGAATCTAGCACAGATACGCAGTATTTT. Translating gives CASSESSTDTQYF. The chain is built from TRBV6-4 and TRBJ2-3, with D hard to call. The ends were cut back, 3 bases at V and 0 bases at J, with 4 bases in the middle. Germline lookup yields CDR1 MRHNA and CDR2 SNTAGT. This CDR3 comprises 13 residues.

J is TRBJ1-2 and V is TRBV9; 10 nucleotides line up with TRBD1. The CDR3 length is 15 residues. V shed 4 bases and J 5 bases; nucleotides not matched to a gene: 8. Germline CDR1 SGDLS, CDR2 YYNGEE. CDR3: CASSPSTGGRYGYTF. For the CDR3, the DNA is TGTGCCAGCAGCCCCTCGACAGGGGGCAGATATGGCTACACCTTC.

In its sample, this clone was seen once. The V gene is TRBV7-2, the J gene TRBJ2-5; 9 positions match TRBD1. The junction had 4 bases not matched to a gene; V was cut back by 1 base and J by 4 bases. This CDR3 comprises 15 residues. Looked up from germline, CDR1 is SGHTA and CDR2 is FQGNSA. The CDR3 here is CASSLDNRGRETQYF. The CDR3, as DNA: TGTGCCAGCAGCTTAGACAACAGGGGGCGAGAGACCCAGTACTTC.

This clone was counted a single time. The rearrangement uses TRBV6-4 and TRBJ1-6, with 11 bases aligning to TRBD1. From germline, CDR1 is MRHNA and CDR2 SNTAGT. CDR3 length: 12 residues. The V and J ends lost 5 bases and 13 bases, in that order; junction bases with no gene match: 1. CDR3 region: CASSRTGGPLHF. CDR3 DNA sequence: TGTGCCAGCAGTAGGACAGGGGGCCCCCTCCACTTT.

The chain joins TRBV5-6 to TRBJ1-5; D perhaps matches TRBD1 (6 bases). The CDR3 covers 15 residues. The V end was cut by 3 bases, the J end by 3 bases, with 13 bases between. Looked up from germline, CDR1 is SGHDT and CDR2 is YYEEEE. CDR3: CASSSGGGLNQPQHF. For the CDR3, the DNA is TGTGCCAGCAGCTCTGGAGGGGGGCTCAATCAGCCCCAGCATTTT. Together with reference TRBV5-6 and TRBJ1-5, the CDR3 gives the full variable domain: DAGVTQSPTHLIKTRGQQVTLRCSPKSGHDTVSWYQQALGQGPQFIFQYYEEEERQRGNFPDRFSGHQFPNYSSELNVNALLLGDSALYLCASSSGGGLNQPQHFGDGTRLSIL.

The J gene is TRBJ2-1, the V gene TRBV5-1, with 7 bases matching TRBD2. The germline CDR1 and CDR2 sequences are SGHRS and YFSETQ. The trim removed 0 bases at V and 7 bases at J, leaving 4 bases unmatched. The CDR3 is made up of 14 amino acids. The CDR3 region has the DNA TGCGCCAGCAGCTTGGCAGCGGGGAGGAATGAGCAGTTCTTC. It codes for CASSLAAGRNEQFF.

This clone was counted ten times or more. The chain combines TRBV10-3 with TRBJ1-3; tentative D call: TRBD1 (5 bases). The CDR3 contains 16 residues. Trimming removed 0 bases from V and 2 bases from J, with 11 bases in between. Germline V CDR1 and CDR2: ENHRY, SYGVKD. CDR3 nucleotides: TGTGCCATCAGTGAGTCGTTGGGGGGAACTGGAAACACCATATATTTT. Translating it yields CAISESLGGTGNTIYF.

The chain recombines TRBV25-1 with TRBJ1-2, with D possibly being TRBD1 (5 bases). This CDR3 region has 12 residues. The germline gives CDR1 MGHDK, CDR2 SYGVNS. The V end lost 10 bases, the J end lost 5 bases, and 14 bases lay between the germline ends. The CDR3 sequence is CATTDSVYGYTF. The DNA of the CDR3 is TGTGCCACCACAGACAGCGTGTATGGCTACACCTTC.

This clone was seen many times. The rearrangement uses TRBV4-1 and TRBJ1-2; 7 positions agree with TRBD1. The CDR3 is made up of 17 amino acids. Trimming cost V 0 bases and J 4 bases; bases outside gene matches: 11. CDR1 and CDR2 from the germline V gene are MGHRA and YSYEKL. The CDR3 nucleotides are TGCGCCAGCAGCCAAGATCCCCCCGACAGGGTGGGCTATGGCTACACCTTC. Translated, it gives CASSQDPPDRVGYGYTF.

V usage is TRBV4-1 and J usage is TRBJ1-1; D not certain. Germline V gives CDR1 MGHRA, CDR2 YSYEKL. The CDR3 contains 11 residues. Trimming removed 6 bases at V and 3 bases at J, with 5 bases between. The CDR3 is CASRDDTEAFF. DNA for the CDR3: TGCGCCAGCAGGGACGACACTGAAGCTTTCTTT.

This chain uses TRBV6-5 with TRBJ1-2, with D perhaps matching TRBD1 (6 bases). The germline V gene encodes CDR1 MNHEY and CDR2 SVGAGI. CDR3 length: 13 amino acids. Trimming left V 0 bases short and J 8 bases short, with 10 bases between. Here the CDR3 reads CASSYSTGQGYTF. The CDR3 bases are TGTGCCAGCAGTTACTCTACAGGGCAAGGCTACACCTTC.